This TCR beta chain was sequenced during a study of cytotoxic CD8 clonotypes in ibrutinib-treated CLL. Study details: After a median of approximately 68 months, about 14 patients stayed remitted and some twelve progressed; responses had been partial in around 25 and complete in 2.

Study-level points and caveats: The clonality rise at ibrutinib response reflected private clonotype expansion.

The intended depth for sequencing was 1 in 200,000 to 1 in 1 million T cells. The method was immunoSEQ multiplex PCR; TCRdb's version includes in-frame clones alone and lacks a portion of them. The sample shows about 44,000 clones, 69% of them seen only once. V lost 2 bases and J lost 5, with 22 bases in between. The germline gives CDR1 MDHEN, CDR2 SYDVKM. The CDR3 spans 17 residues. As for this clone: Its antigen is not identified.

Frozen-stored PBMCs produced approximately 2 micrograms of genomic DNA for TCR beta libraries. Source: PBMCs, taken after 12 months of ibrutinib treatment. The V and J genes are TRBV28 and TRBJ2-7, with D possibly TRBD1 on 6 matching bases. This TCR was sampled from a human donor with chronic lymphocytic leukemia. CDR3 sequence (DNA): TGTGCCAGCAGTTTACGTGTATGGCGGGCAGGGGTTAACGAGCAGTACTTC. Its translation: CASSLRVWRAGVNEQYF.